This passage covers 31 T cell receptor beta chains from one sample sequenced in a study of radiotherapy plus CTLA-4 blockade in lung cancer. Produced via immunoSEQ multiplex PCR; TCRdb's table is partial and in-frame only. The sample carries roughly 62,000 clones, about 72% recorded once. Source: peripheral blood, taken from a patient treated with radiotherapy plus ipilimumab. These receptors came from a human donor with non-small cell lung cancer who had a complete response to radiotherapy plus ipilimumab.

The chain joins TRBV19 to TRBJ1-5, with D uncertain. The CDR3 covers 16 residues. The germline V and J ends were trimmed by 4 bases and 7 bases, with 20 bases remaining between them. Germline CDR1 and CDR2: LNHDA and SQIVND (reference sequence). The CDR3 DNA follows: TGTGCCAGTAGTAAAGGGTTCGCGAGGGAAGCCCAGCCCCAGCATTTT. Protein product: CASSKGFAREAQPQHF. The full variable domain, with the rest looked up from reference TRBV19 and TRBJ1-5, is DGGITQSPKYLFRKEGQNVTLSCEQNLNHDAMYWYRQDPGQGLRLIYYSQIVNDFQKGDIAEGYSVSREKKESFPLTVTSAQKNPTAFYLCASSKGFAREAQPQHFGDGTRLSIL.

V is TRBV19 and J is TRBJ1-4; 8 positions agree with TRBD1. The CDR3 loop spans 15 amino acids. CDR1 LNHDA and CDR2 SQIVND come from the germline V gene (reference sequence). The junction had 7 bases not matched to a gene; V was cut back by 9 bases and J by 1 base. CDR3 sequence (DNA): TGTGCCAGCCAGGGGGCGGCTGTAACTAATGAAAAACTGTTTTTT. The encoded protein is CASQGAAVTNEKLFF.

The chain carries TRBV30 and TRBJ2-7; D may be TRBD2 (5 bases). With 8 bases removed from V and 4 bases from J, the gap between germline ends came to 15 bases. Germline V gives CDR1 GTSNPN, CDR2 SVGIG (reference sequence). The CDR3 has 12 amino acids. The CDR3 spells CAGKRVGYEQYF. The CDR3 DNA reads TGTGCCGGGAAGAGGGTTGGGTACGAGCAGTACTTC. Combining the CDR3 with reference TRBV30 and TRBJ2-7 gives the whole variable domain SQTIHQWPATLVQPVGSPLSLECTVEGTSNPNLYWYRQAAGRGLQLLFYSVGIGQISSEVPQNLSASRPQDRQFILSSKKLLLSDSGFYLCAGKRVGYEQYFGPGTRLTVT.

This chain uses TRBV18 with TRBJ1-4; 7 bases are a match to TRBD1. CDR3 length: 15 residues. After removal of 3 bases from V and 10 bases from J, the junction contained 11 bases not matched to a gene. CDR1 and CDR2 from the germline V gene are KGHSH and LQKENI. Here the CDR3 DNA reads TGTGCCAGCTCACCCCCCCAGGGGGGGACCGGAAAACTGTTTTTT. Protein sequence: CASSPPQGGTGKLFF.

Points on this clone: The same CDR3 arises from other DNA sequences in this sample as well. The chain carries TRBV5-1 and TRBJ2-1; a possible D gene is TRBD1 (6 bases). Trimming took off 4 bases at V and 7 bases at J, with 12 bases between the two ends. The germline V gene encodes CDR1 SGHRS and CDR2 YFSETQ. The CDR3 consists of 13 residues. The CDR3 here is CASSLQGWNEQFF. CDR3 in DNA: TGCGCCAGCAGCCTGCAGGGGTGGAATGAGCAGTTCTTC.

The gene calls are TRBV11-2 and TRBJ1-5, with D hard to call. The CDR3 covers 14 residues. From germline, CDR1 is SGHAT and CDR2 FQNNGV. V dropped 0 bases and J dropped 3 bases, with 6 bases sitting between them. The CDR3 DNA reads TGTGCCAGCAGCTTAGAGGGCATCAATCAGCCCCAGCATTTT. Its translation: CASSLEGINQPQHF.

V and J are TRBV19 and TRBJ1-2, with 11 bases fitting TRBD1. The V segment lost 3 bases and the J segment 7 bases; nucleotides outside the gene matches: 13. The CDR3 loop spans 17 amino acids. Germline CDR1 and CDR2: LNHDA and SQIVND (reference sequence). The CDR3 here is CASSIWDRGTWSGGYTF. The CDR3 nucleotides are TGTGCCAGTAGTATTTGGGACAGGGGGACATGGAGCGGTGGCTACACCTTC.

The V and J genes are TRBV11-3 and TRBJ1-1; tentatively, D is TRBD1 (5 bases). This CDR3 region has 14 residues. The V end was cut by 3 bases, the J end by 0 bases, with 8 bases between. CDR1 is SGHNT, CDR2 YENEEA, per germline. Here the CDR3 DNA reads TGTGCCAGCAGCTTTGACAGCATGAACACTGAAGCTTTCTTT. It translates to CASSFDSMNTEAFF. Full variable domain (rest looked up from reference TRBV11-3 and TRBJ1-1): EAGVVQSPRYKIIEKKQPVAFWCNPISGHNTLYWYLQNLGQGPELLIRYENEEAVDDSQLPKDRFSAERLKGVDSTLKIQPAELGDSAVYLCASSFDSMNTEAFFGQGTRLTVV.

The genes are TRBV28 and TRBJ1-1, with unresolved D. CDR1 is MDHEN, CDR2 SYDVKM, per germline. With 3 bases removed from V and 5 bases from J, the gap between germline ends came to 7 bases. The CDR3 contains 12 residues. As DNA, the CDR3 is TGTGCCAGCAGTTTTTATGGGACTGAAGCTTTCTTT. Its translation is CASSFYGTEAFF.

This clone was counted between two and nine times. The gene calls are TRBV6-6 and TRBJ1-5; perhaps TRBD1 as D (5 bases). In germline, CDR1 is MNHNY, CDR2 SVGAGI (reference sequence). V lost 5 bases and J 11 bases, leaving 10 bases between the germline ends. The CDR3 has 11 residues. In DNA, the CDR3 is TGTGCCAGCAGTAAACAGGTAGCCCAGCATTTT. It codes for CASSKQVAQHF.

The chain joins TRBV27 to TRBJ2-2, with 13 bases lining up with TRBD2. Germline trimming cut 5 bases from V and 6 bases from J; bases unmatched to any gene: 18. In germline, CDR1 is MNHEY, CDR2 SMNVEV (reference sequence). The CDR3 extends over 20 amino acids. As DNA, the CDR3 is TGTGCCAGCAGTCCCCGACTAGCGGGAGGTTCGTCGATAGATCCCGGGGAGCTGTTTTTT. Protein product: CASSPRLAGGSSIDPGELFF.

This clone was recorded a few times. The chain couples TRBV18 to TRBJ2-7; no clear D gene. V lost 2 bases, J lost 2 bases, and 7 bases lay in between. Germline loops: CDR1 KGHSH, CDR2 LQKENI. The CDR3 totals 13 residues. DNA of the CDR3: TGTGCCAGCTCACCAGGGCAGCCCTACGAGCAGTACTTC. As protein: CASSPGQPYEQYF. The full variable domain, completed using reference TRBV18 and TRBJ2-7, is NAGVMQNPRHLVRRRGQEARLRCSPMKGHSHVYWYRQLPEEGLKFMVYLQKENIIDESGMPKERFSAEFPKEGPSILRIQQVVRGDSAAYFCASSPGQPYEQYFGPGTRLTVT.

This clone was seen only a few times. This CDR3 is also generated by other DNA sequences in the sample. The chain carries TRBV19 and TRBJ1-1; D is possibly TRBD1 (5 bases). The germline V gene has CDR1 LNHDA and CDR2 SQIVND (reference sequence). V lost 0 bases to trimming and J lost 4 bases, with 18 bases between them. This CDR3 region has 17 residues. For the CDR3, the DNA is TGTGCCAGTAGTATAGATCTGGGGGGAGGCAGGGCCACTGAAGCTTTCTTT. This translates into CASSIDLGGGRATEAFF.

The CDR3 DNA is TGTGCCAGCAGCGGGGGACTAGCGGGCGAGCAGTACGTC. It encodes CASSGGLAGEQYV. This chain connects TRBV5-4 to TRBJ2-7; 12 bases match TRBD2. This CDR3 comprises 13 residues. Germline values: CDR1 SGHNT, CDR2 YYREEE (reference sequence). The V segment lost 4 bases and the J segment 6 bases; nucleotides outside the gene matches: 2.

This clone was recorded once. This chain joins TRBV5-1 and TRBJ1-5; D remains ambiguous. Per the germline V gene, CDR1 is SGHRS and CDR2 is YFSETQ. Trimming cost V 7 bases and J 7 bases, with 9 bases left between them. The CDR3 spans 11 residues. The CDR3 nucleotides are TGCGCCAGCCCGATTGGCCAGCCCCAGCATTTT. This codes for CASPIGQPQHF. Supplemented by reference TRBV5-1 and TRBJ1-5, the full variable domain reads KAGVTQTPRYLIKTRGQQVTLSCSPISGHRSVSWYQQTPGQGLQFLFEYFSETQRNKGNFPGRFSGRQFSNSRSEMNVSTLELGDSALYLCASPIGQPQHFGDGTRLSIL.

This chain links TRBV6-4 with TRBJ1-3, with D possibly TRBD1 on 6 matching bases. The germline CDR1 and CDR2 sequences are MRHNA and SNTAGT. The CDR3 runs 15 residues. Trimming stripped 0 bases from V and 3 bases from J, with 9 bases between. In nucleotides, the CDR3 is TGTGCCAGCAGTGACTCGAACAGGGTTGGAAACACCATATATTTT. It is translated as CASSDSNRVGNTIYF.

The CDR3 sequence is CASSPHRGTEAFF. The CDR3 nucleotides read TGTGCCAGCAGCCCACACAGAGGCACTGAAGCTTTCTTT. V is TRBV7-2 and J is TRBJ1-1; D is uncertain. The CDR3 spans 13 residues. Trimming left V 5 bases short and J 4 bases short, with 11 bases between. Germline V gene lookup returns CDR1 SGHTA and CDR2 FQGNSA. Full variable domain (remainder filled in from reference TRBV7-2 and TRBJ1-1): GAGVSQSPSNKVTEKGKDVELRCDPISGHTALYWYRQSLGQGLEFLIYFQGNSAPDKSGLPSDRFSAERTGGSVSTLTIQRTQQEDSAVYLCASSPHRGTEAFFGQGTRLTVV.

The chain joins TRBV7-9 to TRBJ1-1; possibly TRBD1 for D (5 bases). The germline gives CDR1 SEHNR, CDR2 FQNEAQ (reference sequence). The CDR3 spans 17 residues. The V end was cut by 2 bases, the J end by 3 bases, with 19 bases between. The DNA of the CDR3 is TGTGCCAGCAGCTTAAGACTAACGAGGGCAGGGCACACTGAAGCTTTCTTT. Its translation: CASSLRLTRAGHTEAFF.

This clone was seen a handful of times. J is TRBJ2-5 and V is TRBV7-2; no clear D. V was trimmed by 1 base and J by 5 bases, leaving 8 bases between them. This CDR3 is built from 13 residues. CDR1 and CDR2 (germline): SGHTA, FQGNSA. CDR3 nucleotides: TGTGCCAGCAGCTTAGGTATGAGGGAGACCCAGTACTTC. As protein: CASSLGMRETQYF.

The gene calls are TRBV12-5 and TRBJ2-2, with 9 bases aligning to TRBD2. Germline-derived CDR1 and CDR2 are LGHNT and FRNRAP. CDR3 length: 20 amino acids. J was trimmed by 5 bases and V by 0 bases; bases with no gene match: 16. The CDR3 reads CASGLVERFAGGPGTGELFF. The CDR3, as DNA: TGTGCTAGTGGTTTGGTAGAGAGGTTTGCGGGAGGGCCGGGAACCGGGGAGCTGTTTTTT.

The table lists this clone with a few counts. This chain links TRBV4-1 with TRBJ1-5; TRBD1 aligns across 8 bases. V dropped 3 bases and J dropped 4; count of bases not matched to a gene: 5. The germline CDR1 and CDR2 sequences are MGHRA and YSYEKL. There are 15 residues in the CDR3. The CDR3 coding sequence is TGCGCCAGCAGCCACGGACAGGGACCGAATCAGCCCCAGCATTTT. Translating it yields CASSHGQGPNQPQHF.

V is TRBV7-2 and J is TRBJ1-5, with 9 bases lining up with TRBD1. Germline CDR1 SGHTA, CDR2 FQGNSA. V lost 1 base, J lost 2 bases, and 3 bases stayed unmatched. The CDR3 is 16 amino acids. The CDR3 nucleotides read TGTGCCAGCAGCTTAGGGAGACAGGGGGGCAATCAGCCCCAGCATTTT. Its protein is CASSLGRQGGNQPQHF.

The chain employs TRBV29-1 and TRBJ2-7; 9 positions match TRBD1. This CDR3 has 15 amino acids. Germline V gene sequence: CDR1 SQVTM, CDR2 ANQGSEA. Unmatched junction bases numbered 8, after V lost 1 base and J lost 4 bases. This CDR3 reads CSVEGIPGQGYEQYF. DNA for the CDR3: TGCAGCGTTGAAGGGATCCCGGGACAGGGATACGAGCAGTACTTC.

The chain employs TRBV5-4 and TRBJ2-1; D not certain. The CDR3 contains 17 residues. V shed 3 bases and J shed 0 bases, with 16 bases lying between them. Germline V gives CDR1 SGHNT, CDR2 YYREEE (reference sequence). The CDR3 loop reads CASSSTPPLRSYNEQFF. In DNA form, the CDR3 reads TGTGCCAGCAGCTCAACACCTCCGCTCCGCTCCTACAATGAGCAGTTCTTC.

The DNA of the CDR3 is TGTGCAAGTCGCTCTCCAGGGGACGGGGAAGATCGTGAAGGGACTAACTATGGCTACACCTTC. Its translation is CASRSPGDGEDREGTNYGYTF. This chain links TRBV12-2 with TRBJ1-2; the table calls TRBD1, which could not be checked here. TRBV12-2 is shown as a pseudogene. There are 21 residues in the CDR3.

This sequence joins TRBV5-6 and TRBJ1-5; 12 bases agree with TRBD1. Losses at the gene ends were 0 bases for V and 2 bases for J; bases not matched to a gene: 6. Germline lookup yields CDR1 SGHDT and CDR2 YYEEEE. This CDR3 region has 18 residues. CDR3 in DNA: TGTGCCAGCAGCTTGGCGGGGACAGGGGGCTTTGGCAATCAGCCCCAGCATTTT. It codes for CASSLAGTGGFGNQPQHF.

The V and J genes are TRBV5-6 and TRBJ2-3; D unclear. V shed 1 base and J shed 7 bases, with 16 bases lying between them. The CDR3 contains 15 residues. Germline-derived CDR1 and CDR2 are SGHDT and YYEEEE. CDR3 coding DNA: TGTGCCAGCAGCTTGTTTGAGGTCAGCCCGTATACGCAGTATTTT. Protein: CASSLFEVSPYTQYF.

This clone was seen a few times. The rearrangement links TRBV6-6 to TRBJ2-5; D may be TRBD1 (6 bases). The V and J ends lost 0 bases and 3 bases respectively, with 11 bases between them. Germline assignment: CDR1 MNHNY and CDR2 SVGAGI (reference sequence). The CDR3 consists of 15 residues. As DNA, the CDR3 is TGTGCCAGCAGTTACTCGGGTCAGGGGAAAGAGACCCAGTACTTC. As protein: CASSYSGQGKETQYF.

The chain recombines TRBV25-1 with TRBJ2-5, with TRBD1 as a possible D gene (6 bases). Germline V gene sequence: CDR1 MGHDK, CDR2 SYGVNS. The V and J ends lost 9 bases and 5 bases respectively, with 19 bases between them. The CDR3 length is 14 residues. The CDR3 sequence is CASTGTLSDETQYF. The CDR3 nucleotides read TGTGCCAGTACCGGGACACTGTCTGACGAGACCCAGTACTTC.

The chain employs TRBV19 and TRBJ2-2; no clear D gene. The germline V gene has CDR1 LNHDA and CDR2 SQIVND (reference sequence). Trimming removed 8 bases at V and 6 bases at J, with 13 bases between. The CDR3 has 13 residues. CDR3 protein: CASQIGWAGELFF. As DNA, the CDR3 is TGTGCCAGTCAAATAGGGTGGGCCGGGGAGCTGTTTTTT. Drawing the rest from reference TRBV19 and TRBJ2-2, the complete variable domain is DGGITQSPKYLFRKEGQNVTLSCEQNLNHDAMYWYRQDPGQGLRLIYYSQIVNDFQKGDIAEGYSVSREKKESFPLTVTSAQKNPTAFYLCASQIGWAGELFFGEGSRLTVL.

This sequence joins TRBV5-1 and TRBJ1-5; TRBD1 agrees at 8 bases. Germline CDR1 is SGHRS and CDR2 is YFSETQ. V trimming: 0 bases; J trimming: 4 bases; junction bases outside the gene matches: 3. The CDR3 runs 15 residues. Written as DNA, the CDR3 is TGCGCCAGCAGCTTGGACGGACAGGGAAATCAGCCCCAGCATTTT. Its translation is CASSLDGQGNQPQHF.